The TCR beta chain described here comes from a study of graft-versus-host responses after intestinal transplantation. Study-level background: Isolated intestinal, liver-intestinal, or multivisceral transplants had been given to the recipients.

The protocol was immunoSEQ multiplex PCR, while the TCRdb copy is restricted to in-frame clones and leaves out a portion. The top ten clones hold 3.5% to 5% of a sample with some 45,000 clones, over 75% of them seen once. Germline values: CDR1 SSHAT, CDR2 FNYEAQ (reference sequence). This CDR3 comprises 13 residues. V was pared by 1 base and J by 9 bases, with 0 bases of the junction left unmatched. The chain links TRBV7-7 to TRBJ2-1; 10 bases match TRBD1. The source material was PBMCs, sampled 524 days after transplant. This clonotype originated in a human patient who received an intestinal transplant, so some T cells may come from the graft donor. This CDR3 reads CASSLGTGGEQFF. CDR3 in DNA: TGTGCCAGCAGCTTAGGGACAGGGGGTGAGCAGTTCTTC.